The 21 T cell receptor beta chains below come from one sample, sequenced in a study of shared clonotypes between healthy human individuals. TCRdb keeps only in-frame clones here, not all; method: immunoSEQ multiplex PCR. The data show roughly 1,500,000 clones, 95% to 99% seen once. Sequences were obtained from naive CD4+ T cells sorted from blood. Subset here: CD45RA+ positively selected. These receptors were collected from a man aged 25 to 45 in good health.

The V and J genes are TRBV9 and TRBJ2-6; D is ambiguous. The CDR3 sequence is 16 residues long. The germline V gene has CDR1 SGDLS and CDR2 YYNGEE. V was trimmed by 2 bases and J by 2 bases, leaving 11 bases between them. The CDR3 bases are TGTGCCAGCAGCGTGGCAGGCGCCCCTGGGGCCAACGTCCTGACTTTC. Protein: CASSVAGAPGANVLTF.

This clone is a singleton in its sample. This rearrangement joins TRBV29-1 to TRBJ1-1, with D perhaps TRBD1 (6 bases). This CDR3 contains 14 residues. Germline V gives CDR1 SQVTM, CDR2 ANQGSEA. Trimming took off 6 bases at V and 4 bases at J, with 18 bases between the two ends. CDR3 region: CSVSPGGGGTEAFF. For the CDR3, the DNA is TGCAGCGTGAGTCCCGGGGGAGGGGGCACTGAAGCTTTCTTT.

As to this clone: Its ends do not fully match the called genes, so a read error is possible. The chain uses TRBV6-4 and TRBJ2-3; D gene uncertain. This CDR3 is 13 amino acids long. Germline lookup yields CDR1 MRHNA and CDR2 SNTAGT. For the CDR3, the DNA is TGTGCCAGCAGTTTAAGGAGCACAGATGCGCAGTATTTT. Translation gives CASSLRSTDAQYF.

V and J are TRBV27 and TRBJ1-1; 7 bases agree with TRBD1. V was pared by 6 bases and J by 2 bases, with 9 bases of the junction left unmatched. From germline, CDR1 is MNHEY and CDR2 SMNVEV (reference sequence). The CDR3 spans 15 residues. The CDR3 DNA follows: TGTGCCAGCAGCCTTCAGGGGGGCCCTAACACTGAAGCTTTCTTT. This sequence encodes CASSLQGGPNTEAFF.

This chain joins TRBV6-5 and TRBJ2-7; the D gene is possibly TRBD2 (5 bases). CDR3 length: 14 amino acids. Germline V CDR1 and CDR2: MNHEY, SVGAGI. Trimming stripped 6 bases from V and 0 bases from J, with 12 bases between. The CDR3 sequence is CASSRDTSSYEQYF. The CDR3 DNA reads TGTGCCAGCAGCCGAGACACTAGCTCCTACGAGCAGTACTTC.

V usage is TRBV5-1 and J usage is TRBJ2-3; a weak D match, TRBD2 (5 bases). Trimming left V 1 base short and J 0 bases short, with 15 bases between. Germline lookup yields CDR1 SGHRS and CDR2 YFSETQ. The CDR3 runs to 17 residues. CDR3: CASSLWGGEPSTDTQYF. The CDR3 DNA follows: TGCGCCAGCAGCTTGTGGGGTGGGGAGCCTAGCACAGATACGCAGTATTTT.

CDR3 in DNA: TGCACCAGCAGCGTAGACAGGGACGGCACAGATACGCAGTATTTT. Translating it yields CTSSVDRDGTDTQYF. The chain is built from TRBV1 and TRBJ2-3; the table's TRBD1 call for D was not verified on the DNA. TRBV1 constitutes a pseudogene. The CDR3 sequence is 15 residues long.

This chain connects TRBV7-2 to TRBJ1-1; 8 bases fit TRBD1. CDR1 is SGHTA and CDR2 is FQGNSA in the germline V gene. With V trimmed by 0 bases and J by 4 bases, 13 bases remained unmatched. The CDR3 sequence is 18 residues long. The CDR3 is CASSLALGQAIGGTEAFF. The DNA of the CDR3 is TGTGCCAGCAGCTTAGCTTTGGGACAGGCCATCGGAGGCACTGAAGCTTTCTTT.

For the CDR3, the DNA is TGTGCCAGCAGCCCGGGACACTTGAACACCGGGGAGCTGTTTTTT. Translation gives CASSPGHLNTGELFF. The chain employs TRBV5-4 and TRBJ2-2, with D possibly matching TRBD1 (6 bases). CDR3 length: 15 residues. Trimming took 4 bases from V and 1 from J, leaving 11 bases between them. Looked up from germline, CDR1 is SGHNT and CDR2 is YYREEE (reference sequence).

This clone was observed a few times. CDR3 nucleotides: TGTGCCAGCAGACGGACACTCTCTGGAAACACCATATATTTT. Residues: CASRRTLSGNTIYF. The V gene is TRBV28, the J gene TRBJ1-3; tentatively, D is TRBD1 (5 bases). CDR1 MDHEN and CDR2 SYDVKM come from the germline V gene. Trimming pared 6 bases from V and 0 bases from J, leaving 9 bases between. The CDR3 has 14 residues.

The rearrangement uses TRBV6-6 and TRBJ2-7; a weak D match, TRBD2 (5 bases). Trimming pared 4 bases from V and 7 bases from J, leaving 23 bases between. The germline V gene has CDR1 MNHNY and CDR2 SVGAGI (reference sequence). CDR3 length: 16 amino acids. The CDR3 sequence is CASSLERPWLAVEQYF. The CDR3 nucleotides are TGTGCCAGCAGTTTAGAGCGGCCCTGGTTGGCGGTAGAGCAGTACTTC.

Regarding this clone: In the same sample, other DNA sequences code for this CDR3. The chain is built from TRBV6-1 and TRBJ1-5, with unresolved D. The germline gives CDR1 MNHNS, CDR2 SASEGT. Trimming took off 2 bases at V and 1 base at J, with 3 bases between the two ends. This CDR3 has 13 amino acids. The CDR3 DNA reads as TGTGCCAGCAGTGAACAGAGCAATCAGCCCCAGCATTTT. It encodes CASSEQSNQPQHF.

The V gene is TRBV5-4, the J gene TRBJ2-5; D may be TRBD1 (5 bases). V lost 0 bases, J lost 8 bases, and 14 bases lay in between. The CDR3 sequence is 14 residues long. The germline V gene encodes CDR1 SGHNT and CDR2 YYREEE (reference sequence). In DNA, the CDR3 is TGTGCCAGCAGCTTGGGAGGAACAGGTCTTACCCAGTACTTC. It is translated as CASSLGGTGLTQYF.

The chain links TRBV15 to TRBJ2-5; either TRBD1 or TRBD2 may supply D (5 bases each). The CDR3 contains 17 residues. Germline values: CDR1 LNHNV, CDR2 YYDKDF (reference sequence). Trimming stripped 7 bases from V and 4 bases from J, with 25 bases between. The CDR3 DNA is TGTGCCACCACCCGGGACGGAAGGTTGCCTGGGCCAGAGACCCAGTACTTC. The encoded protein is CATTRDGRLPGPETQYF.

V and J are TRBV28 and TRBJ2-4; 7 nucleotides agree with TRBD1. CDR3 length: 15 residues. The J segment lost 0 bases and the V segment lost 3 bases, leaving 2 bases of the junction unmatched. Germline V lookup: CDR1 MDHEN, CDR2 SYDVKM. The CDR3 protein is CASSLRGRAKNIQYF. The CDR3 nucleotides are TGTGCCAGCAGTTTGAGGGGGCGAGCCAAAAACATTCAGTACTTC.

V and J are TRBV7-9 and TRBJ2-7; D uncertain. The CDR3 sequence is 13 residues long. Trimming removed 5 bases at V and 2 bases at J, with 10 bases between. Germline V CDR1 and CDR2: SEHNR, FQNEAQ (reference sequence). CDR3 residues: CASSDLFTYEQYF. The CDR3 DNA reads as TGTGCCAGCAGCGACCTGTTTACCTACGAGCAGTACTTC. Based on the CDR3 plus reference TRBV7-9 and TRBJ2-7, the full variable domain is DTGVSQNPRHKITKRGQNVTFRCDPISEHNRLYWYRQTLGQGPEFLTYFQNEAQLEKSRLLSDRFSAERPKGSFSTLEIQRTEQGDSAMYLCASSDLFTYEQYFGPGTRLTVT.

The chain uses TRBV5-1 and TRBJ2-1; TRBD2 agrees at 15 bases. The V segment lost 3 bases and the J segment 8 bases; nucleotides outside the gene matches: 3. CDR1 is SGHRS and CDR2 is YFSETQ in the germline V gene. This CDR3 region has 15 residues. Written as DNA, the CDR3 is TGCGCCAGCAGCTCGGGACTAGCGGGAGGCTATGAGCAGTTCTTC. Its translation: CASSSGLAGGYEQFF.

The chain carries TRBV11-2 and TRBJ2-3; perhaps TRBD2 as D (5 bases). Looked up from germline, CDR1 is SGHAT and CDR2 is FQNNGV. CDR3 length: 15 residues. Trimming removed 6 bases at V and 6 bases at J, with 19 bases between. The CDR3 reads CASRHNPLASDTQYF. CDR3 in DNA: TGTGCCAGCAGACACAACCCTCTAGCCTCGGATACGCAGTATTTT. Looking up the rest from reference TRBV11-2 and TRBJ2-3 gives the full variable domain: EAGVAQSPRYKIIEKRQSVAFWCNPISGHATLYWYQQILGQGPKLLIQFQNNGVVDDSQLPKDRFSAERLKGVDSTLKIQPAKLEDSAVYLCASRHNPLASDTQYFGPGTRLTVL.

V and J are TRBV5-1 and TRBJ1-1; D gene unclear. V was shortened by 6 bases and J by 0 bases, with 18 bases between the two germline ends. The germline gives CDR1 SGHRS, CDR2 YFSETQ. The CDR3 covers 16 residues. The CDR3 spells CASTLGDGFMNTEAFF. DNA of the CDR3: TGCGCCAGCACTCTTGGTGATGGGTTCATGAACACTGAAGCTTTCTTT.

The chain couples TRBV11-2 to TRBJ2-2, with TRBD2 matching 11 bases. This CDR3 is built from 16 residues. Germline V CDR1 and CDR2: SGHAT, FQNNGV. The J segment lost 4 bases and the V segment lost 5 bases, leaving 6 bases of the junction unmatched. CDR3 residues: CASSKMGTSGTGELFF. The CDR3 DNA reads TGTGCCAGCAGCAAAATGGGGACTAGCGGCACCGGGGAGCTGTTTTTT.

The chain uses TRBV18 and TRBJ2-1; D ambiguous. V gave up 6 bases and J gave up 8 bases, with 14 bases separating them. The CDR3 sequence is 13 residues long. Germline V gene sequence: CDR1 KGHSH, CDR2 LQKENI. The CDR3 loop reads CASSPGVVDEQFF. CDR3 DNA: TGTGCCAGCTCGCCTGGGGTAGTCGATGAGCAGTTCTTC.